The count of the clone carrying this T cell receptor beta chain is one. Its antigen is not identified. The sample belongs to a study of T cell clones after liver transplantation. Study-wide context: A pre-transplant mixed lymphocyte reaction with TCRbeta sequencing defined graft-donor-reactive clones followed in post-transplant blood. HCV positivity affected three of eight recipients; the rest lacked autoimmune or viral indications.

Points from the study as a whole: Donor-reactive sequences fell more than third party-reactive ones, suggesting partial deletion.

CDR1 SGHNT and CDR2 YENEEA come from the germline V gene. The CDR3 covers 13 residues. The germline V and J ends were trimmed by 4 bases and 5 bases, with 11 bases remaining between them. Generated by immunoSEQ multiplex PCR, the TCRdb table keeps only in-frame clones and is missing some. The sample contains 45,000 or so clones, approximately 86% of which appear only once. The sequences come from CD4+ T cells from blood, collected 24 months after liver transplant. V and J are TRBV11-3 and TRBJ2-5, with D possibly matching TRBD2 (7 bases). The clonotype originates from a human patient who received a liver transplant. Some T cells could come from the graft donor. The CDR3 bases are TGTGCCAGCAGCTCGGGGGGCTGGGAGACCCAGTACTTC. This gives the protein CASSSGGWETQYF. The whole variable domain, remainder taken from reference TRBV11-3 and TRBJ2-5, is EAGVVQSPRYKIIEKKQPVAFWCNPISGHNTLYWYLQNLGQGPELLIRYENEEAVDDSQLPKDRFSAERLKGVDSTLKIQPAELGDSAVYLCASSSGGWETQYFGPGTRLLVL.